A selection of T cell receptor beta chains follows, all from one sample in a study of prognosis after radiotherapy for stage I lung cancer. Via MiXCR, TCRdb re-called the multiplex PCR reads, giving one row per CDR3 protein. The sample shows about 27,000 distinct CDR3 sequences, 35% to 55% of them seen only once. Sequenced material: PBMCs, taken before or after stereotactic body radiation therapy (not recorded which). These receptors originate from a donor over 45 with non-small cell lung cancer. CDR3s include the opening cysteine and the closing phenylalanine or tryptophan. Each record gives: CDR3 length, J gene, V gene, clone size, D gene, CDR3 DNA, CDR3 protein. D genes are given only for firm matches. Clone size is shown for a subset of rows, as once, few, many or a class of expanded clone.

length: 15
J: TRBJ1-6
V: TRBV20-1
size: many
D: TRBD1
DNA: TGCAGTGCTAGAACATTCGTGTCAGGGGGTGTGGCCCTCCACTTT
CDR3: CSARTFVSGGVALHF

length: 16
J: TRBJ1-5
V: TRBV28
size: .
D: .
DNA: TGTGCCAGCAGTTTTTTCGGCAGGGCAGACAATGAGCCCCAGCATTTT
CDR3: CASSFFGRADNEPQHF

length: 15
J: TRBJ2-1
V: TRBV9
size: .
D: .
DNA: TGTGCCAGCAGCTGCGCGGGTAAGAGGATTAATGAGCAGTTCTTC
CDR3: CASSCAGKRINEQFF

length: 15
J: TRBJ2-2
V: TRBV27
size: .
D: .
DNA: TGTGCCAACAGACCGGGACTCTACGAAACCGGGGAGCTGTTTTTT
CDR3: CANRPGLYETGELFF

length: 14
J: TRBJ1-1
V: TRBV5-1
size: medium-sized
D: TRBD1
DNA: TGCGCCAGCAGCTCCGGGACAGGGGGCACTGAAGCTTTCTTT
CDR3: CASSSGTGGTEAFF

length: 13
J: TRBJ1-6
V: TRBV6-1
size: .
D: .
DNA: TGTGCCAGCAGTGAAGATTGGGTATCACCCCTCCACTTT
CDR3: CASSEDWVSPLHF

length: 15
J: TRBJ2-1
V: TRBV5-6
size: many
D: .
DNA: TGTGCCAGCAGCTTGGGTCTGAGAAGGGCCAATGAGCAGTTCTTC
CDR3: CASSLGLRRANEQFF

length: 15
J: TRBJ1-3
V: TRBV20-1
size: medium-sized
D: .
DNA: TGCAGTGCTAGAGCCGGACAGAACTCTGGAAACACCATATATTTT
CDR3: CSARAGQNSGNTIYF

length: 16
J: TRBJ1-6
V: TRBV12-3/TRBV12-4
size: many
D: TRBD1
DNA: TGTGCCAGCGGGATAGAGAGGGGGCTAAATAATTCACCCCTCCACTTT
CDR3: CASGIERGLNNSPLHF

length: 17
J: TRBJ1-4
V: TRBV7-9
size: .
D: .
DNA: TGTGCCAGCAGCACAAATGGGGCAGGGTGGATTAATGAAAAACTGTTTTTT
CDR3: CASSTNGAGWINEKLFF

length: 14
J: TRBJ2-7
V: TRBV15
size: many
D: .
DNA: TGTGCCACCAGCAGAGACCTAGGGGTCTACGAGCAGTACTTC
CDR3: CATSRDLGVYEQYF

length: 13
J: TRBJ1-6
V: TRBV6-5
size: medium-sized
D: .
DNA: TGTGCCAGCAGTTGGGACGGTCAATCACCCCTCCACTTT
CDR3: CASSWDGQSPLHF

length: 14
J: TRBJ1-2
V: TRBV6-1
size: medium-sized
D: .
DNA: TGTGCCAGCAGTAGGGCGAGTAAGGACTATGGCTACACCTTC
CDR3: CASSRASKDYGYTF

length: 15
J: TRBJ2-5
V: TRBV6-2/TRBV6-3
size: .
D: TRBD2
DNA: TGTGCCAGCATTTACGCGGGACTAGCCGGAGAGACCCAGTACTTC
CDR3: CASIYAGLAGETQYF

length: 14
J: TRBJ2-1
V: TRBV6-1
size: .
D: .
DNA: TGTGCCAGCGTCCCCGGGTCCACCGGCCATGAGCAGTTCTTC
CDR3: CASVPGSTGHEQFF

length: 14
J: TRBJ2-3
V: TRBV4-3
size: many
D: TRBD2
DNA: TGCGCCAGCAGCCAAATAGGGAAGCGGGAGGCGCAGTATTTT
CDR3: CASSQIGKREAQYF

length: 15
J: TRBJ1-1
V: TRBV14
size: many
D: .
DNA: TGTGCCAGCAGCCAAAACAGCTTCTTGAACACTGAAGCTTTCTTT
CDR3: CASSQNSFLNTEAFF

length: 14
J: TRBJ2-7
V: TRBV27
size: .
D: TRBD1
DNA: TGTGCCAGCAGTTTACGGGACAGGGCCTACGAGCAGTACTTC
CDR3: CASSLRDRAYEQYF

length: 15
J: TRBJ2-2
V: TRBV4-1
size: many
D: TRBD2
DNA: TGCGCCAGCAGCCAAACCGGGACTAGGGCCGGGGAGCTGTTTTTT
CDR3: CASSQTGTRAGELFF

length: 12
J: TRBJ1-1
V: TRBV7-9
size: many
D: .
DNA: TGTGCCAGCAGGCCATCTAACACTGAAGCTTTCTTT
CDR3: CASRPSNTEAFF

length: 14
J: TRBJ1-2
V: TRBV5-1
size: many
D: .
DNA: TGCGCCAGCAGCTTAGGGACATCTAACTATGGCTACACCTTC
CDR3: CASSLGTSNYGYTF

length: 14
J: TRBJ2-7
V: TRBV7-9
size: once
D: .
DNA: TGTGCCAGCAGCTCCCCTGGGGGAGCCTACGAGCAGTACTTC
CDR3: CASSSPGGAYEQYF